This T cell receptor beta chain originates from a study of sequential checkpoint blockade in melanoma (dated 2019 in TCRdb). Turning to the overall study: Patients were assigned by 1:1 randomization to either first-line nivolumab followed by ipilimumab (arm A) or ipilimumab followed by nivolumab (arm B). Maintenance nivolumab came after both trial sequences.

Sample treatment or condition, as interpreted from the label and publication: randomized to nivolumab then ipilimumab (arm A) or the reverse (arm B). None of the patients in the trial had previously been given DNA-damaging chemotherapy. A FACS Aria II flow cytometer was used to sort live CD3+CD8+ cells that were negative for CD19 and CD56 from thawed PBMCs. The samples were obtained from melanoma patients enrolled in CheckMate 064, an open-label, randomized phase II trial testing sequential checkpoint blockade. Peripheral blood mononuclear cells were collected by leukapheresis, purified with Ficoll-Paque, and frozen in human serum with about 9.2% DMSO. Purity of sorted blood CD3+CD8+ cells was verified at >95% immediately after sorting, followed by DNA extraction. Worth noting for this clone: What antigen it recognizes has not been identified. No qualities accompany the bases; no much larger clone lies one base away.

Study-level results and caveats: Validation of the response-prediction model combining TCR metrics and mutation burden is needed in larger, independent patient cohorts.

The immunoSEQ Assay was used to immunosequence TCRbeta CDR3 regions from genomic DNA. Prior to high-throughput sequencing, genomic DNA was amplified by bias-controlled multiplex PCR. Processing in the source paper ran as follows. To quantify the absolute abundance of each unique TCRbeta CDR3 region, the sequences were collapsed and filtered. Clonality, defined as 1 minus Pielou's evenness, was calculated using only productive rearrangements. Clones with significantly greater frequencies in on-treatment versus baseline samples were identified using a previously published method. TCRdb retrieved this table from immuneACCESS and kept in-frame rearrangements only. Not all clones are present; in checked studies, unresolved V genes account for under half, and no reason is known for the remainder. From that table come the V and J calls and clone size; the DNA was used to work out D and trimming. In all, the sample holds approximately 8,800 clones, and 71% of those were seen once. In total, the top ten clones hold nearly 25% of the sample.

Taken from the germline V gene (reference sequence), the CDR1 and CDR2 loops are LNHNV and YYDKDF. The CDR3, from cysteine to phenylalanine, totals 16 residues. Of the read, only the CDR3 DNA is kept; its 48 bases are in frame from base 1. A distance of 14 bases separates the germline ends of V and J, which lose 4 bases and 1 base respectively. The material was CD8+ T cells sorted from blood (inferred from file names), obtained from a patient given nivolumab and ipilimumab in sequence. This receptor chain uses TRBV15 and TRBJ1-5; the D gene is not confidently resolved. This clonotype was obtained from a human donor with melanoma. At the DNA level, the sequence is TGTGCCACCAGCAAGAGGCAGCGGGCAAGCAATCAGCCCCAGCATTTT. Translated, this is CATSKRQRASNQPQHF.